The 20 T cell receptor beta chains listed next were all sequenced from one sample in a study of cytomegalovirus exposure and HLA in healthy donors. In the PCR, 60 Vbeta and 13 Jbeta primers were used. Sequencing was performed with immunoSEQ multiplex PCR; in TCRdb, only in-frame clones are kept and a portion is missing. The table has 150,000 to 200,000 clones, around 81% seen once. Sequenced input: PBMCs. These receptors were obtained from a woman in her thirties in good health and CMV-seronegative.

This clone was picked up a small number of times. This chain links TRBV7-2 with TRBJ1-1; a possible D gene is TRBD1 (6 bases). CDR1 is SGHTA and CDR2 is FQGNSA in the germline V gene. There are 13 residues in the CDR3. V was trimmed by 5 bases and J by 3 bases, leaving 10 bases between them. DNA of the CDR3: TGTGCCAGCAGCATACAGGGTTACACTGAAGCTTTCTTT. Translated: CASSIQGYTEAFF.

This rearrangement joins TRBV27 to TRBJ2-1, with 9 nucleotides matching TRBD2. V lost 5 bases to trimming and J lost 8 bases; unmatched junction nucleotides: 7. The CDR3 sequence is 14 residues long. CDR1 is MNHEY and CDR2 is SMNVEV in the germline V gene (reference sequence). The CDR3 nucleotides are TGTGCCAGCAGTCTGGCGGGGGGGGACTATGAGCAGTTCTTC. Encoded protein: CASSLAGGDYEQFF.

J is TRBJ2-7 and V is TRBV15, with 9 nucleotides matching TRBD1. With V trimmed by 0 bases and J by 5 bases, 8 bases remained unmatched. Germline V gene data show CDR1 as LNHNV and CDR2 as YYDKDF (reference sequence). This CDR3 region has 16 residues. CDR3 sequence: CATSREGNRGLHEQYF. The CDR3 DNA reads TGTGCCACCAGCAGAGAGGGGAACAGGGGGCTTCACGAGCAGTACTTC.

The chain employs TRBV11-2 and TRBJ2-3; 11 positions agree with TRBD2. J lost 6 bases, V lost 3 bases, and 11 bases had no gene match. Germline lookup yields CDR1 SGHAT and CDR2 FQNNGV. The CDR3 has 17 residues. CDR3 sequence reads: CASSFLSIAGGDDTQYF. In DNA, the CDR3 is TGTGCCAGCAGCTTCCTGTCAATAGCGGGAGGGGATGATACGCAGTATTTT.

This rearrangement joins TRBV19 to TRBJ2-1, with 9 bases fitting TRBD2. The V segment lost 4 bases and the J segment 4 bases; nucleotides outside the gene matches: 8. The V gene's germline CDR1 is LNHDA and CDR2 SQIVND (reference sequence). CDR3 length equals 16 residues. The CDR3 DNA sequence: TGTGCCAGTAGTACCTCTAGCGGGGACCTATACAATGAGCAGTTCTTC. This translates into CASSTSSGDLYNEQFF.

The gene calls are TRBV28 and TRBJ2-7; the match to TRBD2 covers 8 bases. CDR3 size: 17 residues. Unmatched junction bases numbered 12, after V lost 3 bases and J lost 2 bases. Per germline, CDR1 MDHEN and CDR2 SYDVKM. The CDR3 sequence is CASSFGAGGKLTYEQYF. The CDR3 region has the DNA TGTGCCAGCAGTTTCGGGGCGGGGGGCAAGTTAACCTACGAGCAGTACTTC.

The chain couples TRBV4-3 to TRBJ1-5; no firm D call. The CDR3 runs to 14 residues. Deletions cut 4 bases from V and 9 bases from J, with 16 bases between. Germline V gene lookup returns CDR1 LGHNA and CDR2 YSLEER. CDR3 nucleotide sequence: TGCGCCAGCAGCCTACAGCCTTACGAGGGGCCCCAGCATTTT. Its protein product is CASSLQPYEGPQHF.

This rearrangement joins TRBV5-1 to TRBJ1-1; D gene uncertain. Trimming removed 6 bases from V and 7 bases from J, with 19 bases in between. Germline lookup yields CDR1 SGHRS and CDR2 YFSETQ. This CDR3 contains 14 residues. The CDR3 DNA sequence: TGCGCCAGCACCCTTACCGCGGAGGGAAATGAAGCTTTCTTT. The encoded protein is CASTLTAEGNEAFF.

The gene calls are TRBV6-5 and TRBJ2-7, with a weak D call TRBD2 (5 bases). The germline gives CDR1 MNHEY, CDR2 SVGAGI. This CDR3 has 11 residues. Trimming removed 8 bases at V and 7 bases at J, with 12 bases between. CDR3 DNA sequence: TGTGCCAGCGGACCCGAGCGGGAGCAGTACTTC. Translation: CASGPEREQYF.

Here the CDR3 DNA reads TGTGCCAGCTCACCCCCTAATCCCCGGTTTGAAGCTTTCTTT. Its translation is CASSPPNPRFEAFF. The chain carries TRBV18 and TRBJ1-1; D is undetermined. The CDR3 is 14 residues long. The germline V gene has CDR1 KGHSH and CDR2 LQKENI. The germline V and J ends were trimmed by 3 bases and 7 bases, with 15 bases remaining between them.

The chain has TRBV10-1 and TRBJ2-3; 7 bases are shared with TRBD2. This CDR3 spans 15 amino acids. The germline V gene encodes CDR1 WNHNN and CDR2 SYGVQD (reference sequence). Unmatched junction bases numbered 7, after V lost 5 bases and J lost 2 bases. In nucleotides, the CDR3 is TGCGCCAGCAGTAGACTAGCCGGGTCCACAGATACGCAGTATTTT. Translated, it gives CASSRLAGSTDTQYF.

The gene calls are TRBV28 and TRBJ2-7; tentatively, D is TRBD1 (5 bases). The CDR3 is 14 amino acids. V shed 7 bases and J shed 6 bases, with 19 bases lying between them. The germline CDR1 and CDR2 sequences are MDHEN and SYDVKM. As DNA, the CDR3 is TGTGCCAGCATTACCCTCCAGGGTTCCGCCGAGCAGTACTTC. Translated, it gives CASITLQGSAEQYF.

The chain carries TRBV27 and TRBJ2-2; TRBD1 might be the D (5 bases). V was pared by 3 bases and J by 6 bases, with 14 bases between. The CDR3 has 15 amino acids. Germline V lookup: CDR1 MNHEY, CDR2 SMNVEV (reference sequence). The CDR3 DNA follows: TGTGCCAGCAGTTTTAATCAGGGCCAGGCCGGGGAGCTGTTTTTT. Translating gives CASSFNQGQAGELFF.

The CDR3 nucleotides are TGTGCCAGCAGCCCCACTAGCGGCCCTGAGCAGTTCTTC. The encoded protein is CASSPTSGPEQFF. The V call is TRBV11-2, the J call TRBJ2-1, with 8 bases lining up with TRBD2. The junction had 6 bases not matched to a gene; V was cut back by 5 bases and J by 9 bases. CDR1 is SGHAT and CDR2 is FQNNGV in the germline V gene. The CDR3 spans 13 residues.

This chain joins TRBV20-1 and TRBJ1-1; D is uncertain. Deletions cut 1 base from V and 11 bases from J, with 11 bases between. Germline V gene lookup returns CDR1 DFQATT and CDR2 SNEGSKA (reference sequence). This CDR3 is 11 amino acids long. CDR3 DNA sequence: TGCAGTGCTAGAGGAGGGTTTCAGGCTTTCTTT. The encoded protein is CSARGGFQAFF.

V gene TRBV7-9 combines with J gene TRBJ1-4; possibly TRBD1 for D (6 bases). Trimming took off 5 bases at V and 0 bases at J, with 22 bases between the two ends. The germline gives CDR1 SEHNR, CDR2 FQNEAQ (reference sequence). The length of the CDR3 is 19 residues. This chain's CDR3 is CASSAQSVAGDATNEKLFF. CDR3 DNA: TGTGCCAGCAGCGCCCAATCGGTTGCAGGGGATGCAACTAATGAAAAACTGTTTTTT.

This chain joins TRBV18 and TRBJ2-3; D may be TRBD1 (6 bases). V lost 3 bases, J lost 2 bases, and 9 bases lay in between. CDR3 length: 14 residues. CDR1 and CDR2 from the germline V gene are KGHSH and LQKENI. The CDR3 DNA reads TGTGCCAGCTCACCGACAGGAAACACAGATACGCAGTATTTT. It translates to CASSPTGNTDTQYF.

This clone turned up a few times. The gene calls are TRBV4-1 and TRBJ2-1, with 8 bases aligning to TRBD2. The CDR3 is 14 residues long. The J segment lost 5 bases and the V segment lost 1 base, leaving 1 base of the junction unmatched. Germline V gives CDR1 MGHRA, CDR2 YSYEKL. CDR3: CASSQGTSNNEQFF. The CDR3 DNA sequence: TGCGCCAGCAGCCAAGGGACTAGCAACAATGAGCAGTTCTTC.

The chain joins TRBV6-6 to TRBJ1-3, with D perhaps matching TRBD1 (6 bases). The CDR3 contains 15 residues. V lost 7 bases, J lost 4 bases, and 17 bases lay in between. The germline V gene encodes CDR1 MNHNY and CDR2 SVGAGI (reference sequence). This CDR3 reads CASTTRQEFGNTIYF. The CDR3 DNA reads as TGTGCCAGCACCACTAGACAGGAATTCGGAAACACCATATATTTT.

The rearrangement joins TRBV2 to TRBJ1-1, with TRBD1 matching over 7 bases. Germline assignment: CDR1 SNHLY and CDR2 FYNNEI. CDR3 length: 19 residues. V shed 9 bases, J shed 4 bases, and the junction held 26 bases outside the gene matches. CDR3 sequence (DNA): TGTGCCAGGAAAGGACGCCGGGCCGCGGGACAGTCTGTATTCACTGAAGCTTTCTTT. Translating it yields CARKGRRAAGQSVFTEAFF. Looking up the rest from reference TRBV2 and TRBJ1-1 gives the full variable domain: EPEVTQTPSHQVTQMGQEVILRCVPISNHLYFYWYRQILGQKVEFLVSFYNNEISEKSEIFDDQFSVERPDGSNFTLKIRSTKLEDSAMYFCARKGRRAAGQSVFTEAFFGQGTRLTVV.